The rows below give T cell receptor beta chains drawn from one sample of a study of T cells after yellow fever vaccination. TCRdb independently ran MiXCR on the 5' RACE reads; one entry per CDR3 protein. The repertoire holds about 340,000 distinct CDR3 sequences, with approximately 12% as singletons. Sequencing used CD4+ T cells sorted from PBMCs, obtained 15 days after the yellow fever booster vaccination. These receptors were collected from a man younger than 35 who received the YFV17D yellow fever vaccine. The CDR3 runs from the conserved cysteine through the conserved F or W. The D gene is left open where the match is weak. Clone sizes are given selectively: once, few, many, or a class where the clone is expanded.

clone_size j_call v_call d_call cdr3_aa cdr3_nt
few TRBJ2-3 TRBV29-1 TRBD2 CSVILAGGSDTQYF TGCAGCGTGATCCTAGCGGGGGGATCAGATACGCAGTATTTT
few TRBJ1-1 TRBV15 . CATSREENTEAFF TGTGCCACCAGCAGAGAAGAGAACACTGAAGCTTTCTTT
many TRBJ2-4 TRBV7-9 . CASSFGAGLNIQYF TGTGCCAGCAGCTTCGGGGCCGGATTAAACATTCAGTACTTC
many TRBJ1-2 TRBV6-6 TRBD1 CASSEDRDYGYTF TGTGCCAGCAGCGAGGACAGGGACTATGGCTACACCTTC
. TRBJ1-6 TRBV6-5 TRBD1 CASSYQGALNSPLHF TGTGCCAGCAGTTACCAGGGGGCGCTTAATTCACCCCTCCACTTT
. TRBJ2-6 TRBV5-1 . CASSLAPVSSGANVLTF TGCGCCAGCAGCTTGGCCCCAGTCAGCTCTGGGGCCAACGTCCTGACTTTC
. TRBJ2-3 TRBV28 TRBD1 CASGGDRETDTQYF TGTGCCAGCGGGGGGGACAGGGAGACAGATACGCAGTATTTT
. TRBJ2-2 TRBV5-1 . CASSSRMGFANTGELFF TGCGCCAGCAGCTCCCGGATGGGGTTCGCGAACACCGGGGAGCTGTTTTTT
many TRBJ1-2 TRBV12-3/TRBV12-4 TRBD1 CASCRDRLYGYTF TGTGCCAGCTGCCGGGACAGGTTGTATGGCTACACCTTC
few TRBJ2-3 TRBV18 . CASSPLGQSTDTQYF TGTGCCAGCTCACCATTGGGGCAGAGCACAGATACGCAGTATTTT
. TRBJ2-4 TRBV5-1 . CASAKESIKNIQYF TGCGCCAGCGCTAAGGAGAGTATTAAAAACATTCAGTACTTC
. TRBJ2-7 TRBV11-2 . CASSRDVSSYEQYF TGTGCCAGCAGCCGAGACGTTAGCTCCTACGAGCAGTACTTC
many TRBJ2-1 TRBV12-3/TRBV12-4 . CASIERVAYNEQFF TGTGCCAGCATCGAAAGGGTCGCCTACAATGAGCAGTTCTTC
few TRBJ2-3 TRBV20-1 TRBD2 CSARGRSGGKSTDTQYF TGCAGTGCTCGGGGGCGCAGCGGGGGGAAAAGCACAGATACGCAGTATTTT
few TRBJ1-2 TRBV3-1 . CASSQDHAFNYGYTF TGTGCCAGCAGCCAAGATCACGCATTTAACTATGGCTACACCTTC
. TRBJ1-2 TRBV10-3 TRBD1 CAISETPGQGGYGYTF TGTGCCATCAGTGAAACTCCGGGACAGGGAGGATATGGCTACACCTTC
few TRBJ1-2 TRBV6-1 . CASMHREIKSYTF TGTGCCAGCATGCACAGGGAAATAAAATCCTACACCTTC
. TRBJ2-7 TRBV18 . CASSPLGRDVEQYF TGTGCCAGCTCACCACTCGGCAGGGATGTCGAGCAGTACTTC
few TRBJ2-5 TRBV5-1 TRBD2 CASSLIGTRQETQYF TGCGCCAGCAGCCTAATTGGGACTAGACAAGAGACCCAGTACTTC
. TRBJ2-7 TRBV6-6 . CASTRRGVYEQYF TGTGCCAGCACTCGAAGGGGGGTCTACGAGCAGTACTTC
few TRBJ2-5 TRBV5-1 . CASSPLGPSWGETQYF TGCGCCAGCAGCCCCCTTGGACCATCGTGGGGAGAGACCCAGTACTTC
few TRBJ1-2 TRBV7-9 . CASSLAGGAGRDYGYTF TGTGCCAGCAGCTTAGCAGGCGGGGCCGGGAGGGACTATGGCTACACCTTC
. TRBJ2-1 TRBV7-2 TRBD2 CASSKTSGYYNEQFF TGTGCCAGCAGCAAAACTAGCGGTTACTACAATGAGCAGTTCTTC
few TRBJ1-3 TRBV5-1 . CASSDQFGNTIYF TGCGCCAGCAGTGATCAGTTCGGAAACACCATATATTTT
many TRBJ1-1 TRBV5-4 . CASSSTANTEAFF TGTGCCAGCAGCTCGACAGCGAACACTGAAGCTTTCTTT
. TRBJ1-1 TRBV20-1 . CSARVQGRGAFF TGCAGTGCTAGAGTACAGGGTAGGGGAGCTTTCTTT
few TRBJ1-1 TRBV20-1 . CSARGGAGTEAFF TGCAGTGCTAGAGGGGGGGCCGGCACTGAAGCTTTCTTT
. TRBJ1-1 TRBV6-2/TRBV6-3 TRBD1 CASSYFTGRDRGPIYEAFF TGTGCCAGCAGTTACTTCACTGGCCGGGACAGGGGCCCTATTTATGAAGCTTTCTTT
. TRBJ2-7 TRBV5-5 . CASSSRLGYEQYF TGTGCCAGCAGCTCGCGACTAGGCTATGAGCAGTACTTC
few TRBJ1-5 TRBV5-6 . CASSSFSGNQPQHF TGTGCCAGCAGTTCCTTTTCGGGCAATCAGCCCCAGCATTTT
few TRBJ1-1 TRBV6-6 TRBD1 CASSPGGLEAFF TGTGCCAGCAGCCCAGGGGGCCTTGAGGCTTTCTTT
. TRBJ1-4 TRBV15 . CATSRDSGVGEKLFF TGTGCCACCAGCAGAGATTCCGGGGTGGGGGAAAAACTGTTTTTT
. TRBJ2-5 TRBV19 TRBD1 CASSVDRVGIQETQYF TGTGCCAGTAGTGTGGACAGGGTTGGAATCCAAGAGACCCAGTACTTC
few TRBJ2-1 TRBV6-2/TRBV6-3 . CASKDRYNEQFF TGTGCCAGCAAAGACCGATACAATGAGCAGTTCTTC
. TRBJ2-7 TRBV12-5 . CASGPHSGGAYEQYF TGTGCTAGTGGCCCACACTCCGGCGGGGCCTACGAGCAGTACTTC
. TRBJ2-3 TRBV7-9 . CASSLWMGASSTDTQYF TGTGCCAGCAGCTTATGGATGGGGGCATCTAGCACAGATACGCAGTATTTT
. TRBJ2-1 TRBV18 TRBD1 CATGTGDNEQFF TGTGCCACCGGGACAGGGGACAATGAGCAGTTCTTC
many TRBJ2-3 TRBV7-2 . CASSLARDRYTDTQYF TGTGCCAGCAGCTTAGCCCGAGACAGATACACAGATACGCAGTATTTT
. TRBJ2-3 TRBV12-5 TRBD1 CASGSSGQGYTDTQYF TGTGCTAGTGGTTCGTCTGGACAGGGATACACAGATACGCAGTATTTT
. TRBJ2-5 TRBV6-2/TRBV6-3 . CASTRWATAYQETQYF TGTGCCAGCACCCGCTGGGCGACAGCGTACCAAGAGACCCAGTACTTC
. TRBJ2-7 TRBV7-2 . CASSTDSLYEQYF TGTGCCAGCAGCACCGACAGTCTCTACGAGCAGTACTTC
. TRBJ2-5 TRBV27 TRBD2 CASRHIAGGRETQYF TGTGCCAGCAGACATATAGCGGGGGGCCGGGAGACCCAGTACTTC
few TRBJ2-7 TRBV6-4 TRBD1 CASRRGQDPYEQYF TGTGCCAGCAGACGCGGACAGGACCCCTACGAGCAGTACTTC
. TRBJ2-3 TRBV12-3/TRBV12-4 . CASTFSGLGTDTQYF TGTGCCAGCACCTTTAGCGGCCTAGGGACAGATACGCAGTATTTT
few TRBJ1-1 TRBV4-3 TRBD1 CASSRTQGVGTEAFF TGCGCCAGCAGCCGGACTCAGGGGGTCGGCACTGAAGCTTTCTTT